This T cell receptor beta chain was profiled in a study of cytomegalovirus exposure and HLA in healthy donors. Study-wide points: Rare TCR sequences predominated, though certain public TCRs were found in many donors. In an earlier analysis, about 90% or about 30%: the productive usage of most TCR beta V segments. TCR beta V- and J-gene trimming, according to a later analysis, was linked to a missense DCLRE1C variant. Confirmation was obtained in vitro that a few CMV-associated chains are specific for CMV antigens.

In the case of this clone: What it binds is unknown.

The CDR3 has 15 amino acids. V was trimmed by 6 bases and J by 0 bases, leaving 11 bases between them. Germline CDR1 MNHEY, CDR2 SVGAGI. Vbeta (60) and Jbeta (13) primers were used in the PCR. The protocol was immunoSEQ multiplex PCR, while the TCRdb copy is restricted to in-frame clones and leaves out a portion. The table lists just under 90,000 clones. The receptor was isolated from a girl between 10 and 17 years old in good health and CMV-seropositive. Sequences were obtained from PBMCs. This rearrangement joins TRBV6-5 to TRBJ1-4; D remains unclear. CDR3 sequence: CASRLYGATNEKLFF. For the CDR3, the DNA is TGTGCCAGCAGACTATATGGAGCAACTAATGAAAAACTGTTTTTT.